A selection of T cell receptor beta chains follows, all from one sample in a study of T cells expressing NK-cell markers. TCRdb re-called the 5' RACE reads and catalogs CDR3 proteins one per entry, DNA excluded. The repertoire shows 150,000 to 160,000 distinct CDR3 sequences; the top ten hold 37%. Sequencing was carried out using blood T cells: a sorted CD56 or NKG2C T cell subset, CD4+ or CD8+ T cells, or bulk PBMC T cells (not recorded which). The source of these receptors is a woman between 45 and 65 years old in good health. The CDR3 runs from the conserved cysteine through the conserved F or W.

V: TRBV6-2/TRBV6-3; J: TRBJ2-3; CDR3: CASTFGDTQYF
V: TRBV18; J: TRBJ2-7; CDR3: CASSPSAALGEQYF
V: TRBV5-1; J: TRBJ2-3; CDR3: CASSSGSSRTDTQYF
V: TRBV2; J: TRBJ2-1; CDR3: CASILGREFRGEQFF
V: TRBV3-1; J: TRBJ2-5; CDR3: CASSQDLRAGVGETQYF
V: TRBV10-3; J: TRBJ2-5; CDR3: CAISIGPNRETQYF
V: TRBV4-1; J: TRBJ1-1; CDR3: CASSQVPTEMNTEAFF
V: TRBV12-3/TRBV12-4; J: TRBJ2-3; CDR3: CASSSLPGTTLGAQYF
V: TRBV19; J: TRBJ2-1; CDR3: CASKRAWESSYNEQFF
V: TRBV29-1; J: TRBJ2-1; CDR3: CSVEDMSGPYNEQFF
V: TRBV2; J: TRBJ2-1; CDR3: CAGTSGPNNEQFF
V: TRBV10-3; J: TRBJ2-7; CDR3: CAISDPGSPYEQYF
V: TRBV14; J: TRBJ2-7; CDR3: CASSLGTSGYEQYF
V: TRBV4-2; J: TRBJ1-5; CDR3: CASSQDSMSSNQPQHF
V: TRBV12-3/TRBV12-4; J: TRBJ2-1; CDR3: CASSPGTGYNEQFF
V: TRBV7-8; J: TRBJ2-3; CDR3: CASSFSTSGTDTQYF
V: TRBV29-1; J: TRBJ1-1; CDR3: CSATPSIGDTEAFF
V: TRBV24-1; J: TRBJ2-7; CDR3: CATSDPGISYEQYF
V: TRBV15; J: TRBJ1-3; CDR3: CATSRGQISGNTIYF
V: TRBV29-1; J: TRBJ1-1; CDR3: CSVEGQGAEAFF
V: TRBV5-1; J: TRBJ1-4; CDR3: CASSPAGTDNEKLFF
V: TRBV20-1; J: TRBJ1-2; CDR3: CSVHPANYGYTF
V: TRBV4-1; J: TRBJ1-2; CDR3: CASSPQGTFDYGYTF
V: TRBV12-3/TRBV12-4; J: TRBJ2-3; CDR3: CASSPQRQTDTQYF